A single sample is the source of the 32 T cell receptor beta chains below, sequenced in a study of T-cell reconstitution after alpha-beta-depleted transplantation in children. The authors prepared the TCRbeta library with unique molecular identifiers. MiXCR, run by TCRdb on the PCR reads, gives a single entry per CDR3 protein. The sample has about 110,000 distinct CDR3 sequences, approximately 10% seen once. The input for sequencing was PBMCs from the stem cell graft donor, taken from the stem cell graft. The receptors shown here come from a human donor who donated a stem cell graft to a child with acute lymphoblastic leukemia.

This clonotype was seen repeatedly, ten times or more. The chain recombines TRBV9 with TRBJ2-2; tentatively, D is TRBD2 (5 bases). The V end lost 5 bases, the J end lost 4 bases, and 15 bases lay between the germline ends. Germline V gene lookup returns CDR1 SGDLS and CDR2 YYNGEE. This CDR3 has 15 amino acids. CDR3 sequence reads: CASRPEASPTGELFF. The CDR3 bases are TGTGCCAGCAGGCCCGAGGCTAGCCCCACCGGGGAGCTGTTTTTT. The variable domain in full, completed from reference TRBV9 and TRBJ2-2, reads DSGVTQTPKHLITATGQRVTLRCSPRSGDLSVYWYQQSLDQGLQFLIQYYNGEERAKGNILERFSAQQFPDLHSELNLSSLELGDSALYFCASRPEASPTGELFFGEGSRLTVL.

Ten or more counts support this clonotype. The CDR3 reads CASSWGDYGYTF. CDR3 DNA sequence: TGCGCCAGCAGCTGGGGTGACTATGGCTACACCTTC. V usage is TRBV5-1 and J usage is TRBJ1-2; D unresolved. The germline CDR1 and CDR2 sequences are SGHRS and YFSETQ. The length of the CDR3 is 12 residues. The V gene lost 3 bases and the J gene lost 3 bases, with 6 bases spanning the gap. Together with reference TRBV5-1 and TRBJ1-2, the CDR3 gives the full variable domain: KAGVTQTPRYLIKTRGQQVTLSCSPISGHRSVSWYQQTPGQGLQFLFEYFSETQRNKGNFPGRFSGRQFSNSRSEMNVSTLELGDSALYLCASSWGDYGYTFGSGTRLTVV.

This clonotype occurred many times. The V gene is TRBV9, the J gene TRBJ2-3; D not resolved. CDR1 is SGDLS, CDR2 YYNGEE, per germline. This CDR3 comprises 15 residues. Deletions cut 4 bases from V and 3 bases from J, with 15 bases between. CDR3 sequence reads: CASSPPGLRTDTQYF. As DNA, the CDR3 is TGTGCCAGCAGCCCCCCGGGCCTACGGACAGATACGCAGTATTTT.

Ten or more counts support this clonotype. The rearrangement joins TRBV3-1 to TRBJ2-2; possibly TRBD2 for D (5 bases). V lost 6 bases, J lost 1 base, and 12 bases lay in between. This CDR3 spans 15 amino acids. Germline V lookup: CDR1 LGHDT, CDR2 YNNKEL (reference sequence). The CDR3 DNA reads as TGTGCCAGCAGTTTAGAACGGGGGAACACCGGGGAGCTGTTTTTT. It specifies CASSLERGNTGELFF.

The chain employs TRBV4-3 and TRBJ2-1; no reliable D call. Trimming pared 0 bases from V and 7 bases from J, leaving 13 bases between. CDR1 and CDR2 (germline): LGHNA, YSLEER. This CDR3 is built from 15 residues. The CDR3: CASSQDVATLNEQFF. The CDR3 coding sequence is TGCGCCAGCAGCCAAGATGTCGCGACACTGAATGAGCAGTTCTTC.

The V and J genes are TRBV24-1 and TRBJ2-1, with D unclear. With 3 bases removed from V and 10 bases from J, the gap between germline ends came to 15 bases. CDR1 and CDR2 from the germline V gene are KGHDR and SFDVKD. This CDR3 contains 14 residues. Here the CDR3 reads CATSDPRYSGEQFF. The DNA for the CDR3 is TGTGCCACCAGTGATCCCCGATACAGTGGCGAGCAGTTCTTC.

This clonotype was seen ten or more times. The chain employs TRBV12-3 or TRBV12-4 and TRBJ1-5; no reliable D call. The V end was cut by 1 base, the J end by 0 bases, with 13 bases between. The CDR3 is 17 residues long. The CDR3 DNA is TGTGCCAGCAGTTTAGGTCCAGGTCGAAGTAGCAATCAGCCCCAGCATTTT. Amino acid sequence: CASSLGPGRSSNQPQHF.

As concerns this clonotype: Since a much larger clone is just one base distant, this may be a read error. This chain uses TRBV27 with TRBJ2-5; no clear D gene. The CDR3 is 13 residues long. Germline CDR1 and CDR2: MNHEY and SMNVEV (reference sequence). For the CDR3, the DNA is TGTGCCAGCAGTTTTGCCAACCAAGAGACCAAGTACTTC. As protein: CASSFANQETKYF.

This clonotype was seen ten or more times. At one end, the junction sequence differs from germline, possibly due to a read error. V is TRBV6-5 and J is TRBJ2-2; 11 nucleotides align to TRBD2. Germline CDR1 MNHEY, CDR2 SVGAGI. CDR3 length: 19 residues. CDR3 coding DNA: TGTGCCAGCACCTACTGGGGGACTAGCGGTGGCGCGAACACCGTGGAGCTGTTTTTT. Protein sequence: CASTYWGTSGGANTVELFF.

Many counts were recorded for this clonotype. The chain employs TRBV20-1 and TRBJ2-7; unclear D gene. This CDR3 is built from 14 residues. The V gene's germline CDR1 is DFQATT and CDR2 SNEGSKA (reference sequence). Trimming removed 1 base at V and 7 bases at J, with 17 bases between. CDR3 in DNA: TGCAGTGCTAGAGGGTCAGTCCCTATCATGGAGCAGTACTTC. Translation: CSARGSVPIMEQYF.

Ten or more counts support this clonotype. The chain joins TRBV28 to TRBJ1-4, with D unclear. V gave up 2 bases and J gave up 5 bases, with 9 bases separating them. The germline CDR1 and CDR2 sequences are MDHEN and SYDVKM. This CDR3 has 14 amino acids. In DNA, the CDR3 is TGTGCCAGCAGTTTAGTGGGCAGAAATGAAAAACTGTTTTTT. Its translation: CASSLVGRNEKLFF.

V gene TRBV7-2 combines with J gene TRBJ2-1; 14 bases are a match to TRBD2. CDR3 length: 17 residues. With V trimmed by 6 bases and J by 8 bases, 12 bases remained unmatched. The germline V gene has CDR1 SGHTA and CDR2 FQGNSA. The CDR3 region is CASRPGLAGGLWHEQFF. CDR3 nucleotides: TGTGCCAGCAGGCCAGGACTAGCGGGGGGCCTCTGGCATGAGCAGTTCTTC.

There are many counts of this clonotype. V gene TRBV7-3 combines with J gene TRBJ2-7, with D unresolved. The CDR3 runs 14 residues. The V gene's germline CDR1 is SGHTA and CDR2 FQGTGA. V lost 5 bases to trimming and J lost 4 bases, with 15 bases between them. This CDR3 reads CASSASTSGYEQYF. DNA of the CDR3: TGTGCCAGCAGCGCAAGCACGTCCGGTTACGAGCAGTACTTC.

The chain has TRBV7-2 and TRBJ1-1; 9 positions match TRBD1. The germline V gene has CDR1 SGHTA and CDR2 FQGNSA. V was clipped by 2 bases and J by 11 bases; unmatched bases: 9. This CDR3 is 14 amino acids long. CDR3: CASSLRGQGGMAFF. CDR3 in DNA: TGTGCCAGCAGCTTAAGGGGACAGGGAGGGATGGCTTTCTTT.

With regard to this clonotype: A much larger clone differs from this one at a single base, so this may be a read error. This CDR3 reads CSARLETGRTDTHYF. The DNA for the CDR3 is TGCAGTGCTAGATTGGAAACGGGGAGGACAGATACGCACTATTTT. The chain recombines TRBV20-1 with TRBJ2-3; D might be TRBD1 or TRBD2, each matching 6 bases. The CDR3 runs to 15 residues. CDR1 and CDR2 from the germline V gene are DFQATT and SNEGSKA (reference sequence).

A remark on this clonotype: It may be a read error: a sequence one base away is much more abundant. This CDR3 reads CSAPGGFGNKQFF. CDR3 coding DNA: TGCAGCGCCCCAGGGGGGTTCGGCAATAAGCAGTTCTTC. The chain recombines TRBV29-1 with TRBJ2-1, with D possibly being TRBD1 (7 bases). The V gene's germline CDR1 is SQVTM and CDR2 ANQGSEA. The CDR3 has 13 amino acids.

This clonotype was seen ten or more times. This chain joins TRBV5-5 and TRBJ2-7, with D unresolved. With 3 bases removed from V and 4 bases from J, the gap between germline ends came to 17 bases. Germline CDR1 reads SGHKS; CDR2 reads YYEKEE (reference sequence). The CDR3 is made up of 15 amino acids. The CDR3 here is CASSSSVGKGYEQYF. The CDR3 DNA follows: TGTGCCAGCAGCTCGTCTGTAGGTAAAGGTTACGAGCAGTACTTC.

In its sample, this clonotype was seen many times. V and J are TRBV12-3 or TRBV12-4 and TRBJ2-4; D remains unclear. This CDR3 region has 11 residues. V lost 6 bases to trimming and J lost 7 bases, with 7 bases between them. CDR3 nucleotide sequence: TGTGCCAGCAGCCACCTTAACATTCAGTACTTC. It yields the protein CASSHLNIQYF.

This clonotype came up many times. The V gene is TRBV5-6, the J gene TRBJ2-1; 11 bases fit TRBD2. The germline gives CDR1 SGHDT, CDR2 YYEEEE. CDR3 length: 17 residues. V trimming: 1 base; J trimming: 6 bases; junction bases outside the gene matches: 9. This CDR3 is CASSLLSGRASLNEQFF. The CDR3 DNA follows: TGTGCCAGCAGCTTGCTTAGCGGGAGGGCAAGTCTCAATGAGCAGTTCTTC.

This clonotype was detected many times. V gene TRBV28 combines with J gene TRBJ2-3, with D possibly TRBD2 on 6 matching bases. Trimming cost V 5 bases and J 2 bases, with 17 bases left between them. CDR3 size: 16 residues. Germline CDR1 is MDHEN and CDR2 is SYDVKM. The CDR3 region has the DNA TGTGCCAGCAGTGAGACTAGTTGGGAATACACAGATACGCAGTATTTT. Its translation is CASSETSWEYTDTQYF.

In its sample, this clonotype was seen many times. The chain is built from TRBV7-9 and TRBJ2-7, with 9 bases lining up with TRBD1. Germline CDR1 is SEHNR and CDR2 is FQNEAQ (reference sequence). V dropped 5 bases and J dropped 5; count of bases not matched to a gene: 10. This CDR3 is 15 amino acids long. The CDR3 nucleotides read TGTGCCAGCAGCCGTCCTCGGACAGGGGAACACGAGCAGTACTTC. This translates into CASSRPRTGEHEQYF.

The CDR3 bases are TGTGCCAGCAGTTCCGGACAGGGGGCGGGATTCTATGGCTACACCTTC. It codes for CASSSGQGAGFYGYTF. The chain joins TRBV6-5 to TRBJ1-2, with 11 bases identical to TRBD1. CDR1 is MNHEY and CDR2 is SVGAGI in the germline V gene. V lost 4 bases and J lost 4; bases outside the gene matches: 8. This CDR3 is built from 16 residues.

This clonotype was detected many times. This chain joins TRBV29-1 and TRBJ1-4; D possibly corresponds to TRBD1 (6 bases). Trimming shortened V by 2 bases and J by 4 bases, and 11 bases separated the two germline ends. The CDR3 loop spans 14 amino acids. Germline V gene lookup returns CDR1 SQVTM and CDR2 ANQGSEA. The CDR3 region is CSVEFAGVNEKLFF. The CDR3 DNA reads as TGCAGCGTTGAATTTGCAGGGGTTAATGAAAAACTGTTTTTT.

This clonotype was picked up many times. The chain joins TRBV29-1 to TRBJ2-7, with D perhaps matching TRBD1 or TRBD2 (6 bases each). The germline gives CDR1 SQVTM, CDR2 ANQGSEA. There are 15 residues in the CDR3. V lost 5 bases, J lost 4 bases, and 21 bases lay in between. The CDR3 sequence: CSVRGSPGEEYEQYF. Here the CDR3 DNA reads TGCAGCGTTCGTGGGTCCCCAGGGGAGGAGTACGAGCAGTACTTC.

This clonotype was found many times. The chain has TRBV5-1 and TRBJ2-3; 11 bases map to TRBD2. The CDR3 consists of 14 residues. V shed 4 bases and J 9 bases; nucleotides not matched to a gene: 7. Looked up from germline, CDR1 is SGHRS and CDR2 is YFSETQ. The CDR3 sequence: CASSPGTSGTTQYF. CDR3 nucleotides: TGCGCCAGCAGCCCTGGGACTAGCGGAACAACGCAGTATTTT.

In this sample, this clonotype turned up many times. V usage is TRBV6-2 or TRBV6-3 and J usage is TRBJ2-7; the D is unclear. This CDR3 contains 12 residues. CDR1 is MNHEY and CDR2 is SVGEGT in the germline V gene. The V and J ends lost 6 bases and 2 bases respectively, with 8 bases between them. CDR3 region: CASRKNAYEQYF. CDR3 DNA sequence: TGTGCCAGCAGAAAGAATGCCTACGAGCAGTACTTC.

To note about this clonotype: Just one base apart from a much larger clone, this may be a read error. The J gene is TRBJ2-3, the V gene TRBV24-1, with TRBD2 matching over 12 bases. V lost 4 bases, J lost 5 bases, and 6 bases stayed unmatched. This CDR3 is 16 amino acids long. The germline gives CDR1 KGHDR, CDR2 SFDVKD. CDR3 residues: CATSDRTSGVRDTQYF. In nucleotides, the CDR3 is TGTGCCACCAGTGACCGGACTAGCGGGGTGCGAGATACGCAGTATTTT.

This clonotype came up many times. The CDR3, as DNA: TGTGCCAGCAGCGTAGGAAGGGTCAATGAGCAGTTCTTC. Its protein product is CASSVGRVNEQFF. The chain links TRBV9 to TRBJ2-1; D remains ambiguous. V lost 0 bases and J 6 bases, leaving 7 bases between the germline ends. Germline assignment: CDR1 SGDLS and CDR2 YYNGEE. CDR3 size: 13 residues.

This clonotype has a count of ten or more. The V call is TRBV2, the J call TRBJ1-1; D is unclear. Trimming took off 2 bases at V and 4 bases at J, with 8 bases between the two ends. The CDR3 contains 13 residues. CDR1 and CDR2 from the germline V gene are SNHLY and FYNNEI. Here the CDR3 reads CASSENWGTEAFF. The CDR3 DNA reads TGTGCCAGCAGTGAAAACTGGGGCACTGAAGCTTTCTTT.

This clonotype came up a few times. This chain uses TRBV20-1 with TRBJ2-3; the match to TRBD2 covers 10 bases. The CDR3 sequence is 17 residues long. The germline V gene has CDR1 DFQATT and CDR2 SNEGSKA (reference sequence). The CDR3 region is CCVPFDSGGTNTDTQYF. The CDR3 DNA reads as TGCTGTGTCCCCTTTGATAGCGGGGGGACGAACACAGATACGCAGTATTTT.

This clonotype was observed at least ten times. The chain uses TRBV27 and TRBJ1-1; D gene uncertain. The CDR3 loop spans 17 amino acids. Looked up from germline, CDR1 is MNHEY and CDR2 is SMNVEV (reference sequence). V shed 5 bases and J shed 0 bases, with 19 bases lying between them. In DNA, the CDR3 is TGTGCCAGCAGTCCCTACTGGGCCAAGACAATGAACACTGAAGCTTTCTTT. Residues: CASSPYWAKTMNTEAFF.

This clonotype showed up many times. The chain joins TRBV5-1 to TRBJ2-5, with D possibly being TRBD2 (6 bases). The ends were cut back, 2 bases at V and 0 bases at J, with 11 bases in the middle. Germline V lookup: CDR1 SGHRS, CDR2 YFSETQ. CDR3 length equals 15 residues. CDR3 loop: CASSFSGTHQETQYF. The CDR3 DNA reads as TGCGCCAGCAGCTTCTCCGGGACTCACCAAGAGACCCAGTACTTC.